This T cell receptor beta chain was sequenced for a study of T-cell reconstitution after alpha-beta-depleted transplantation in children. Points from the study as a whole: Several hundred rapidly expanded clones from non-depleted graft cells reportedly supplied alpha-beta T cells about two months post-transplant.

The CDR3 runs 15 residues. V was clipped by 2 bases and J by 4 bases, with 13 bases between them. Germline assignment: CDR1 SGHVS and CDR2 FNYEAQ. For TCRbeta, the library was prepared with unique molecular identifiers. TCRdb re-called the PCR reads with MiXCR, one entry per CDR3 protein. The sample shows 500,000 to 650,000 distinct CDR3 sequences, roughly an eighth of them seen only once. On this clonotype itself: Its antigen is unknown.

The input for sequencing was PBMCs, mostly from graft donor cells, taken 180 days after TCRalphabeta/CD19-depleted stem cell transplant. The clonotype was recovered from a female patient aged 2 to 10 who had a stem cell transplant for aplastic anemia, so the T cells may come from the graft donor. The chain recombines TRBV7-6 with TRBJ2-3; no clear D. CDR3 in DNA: TGTGCCAGCAGCTTATTAACCCTAGGTGCAGATACGCAGTATTTT. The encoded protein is CASSLLTLGADTQYF.